The 27 T cell receptor beta chains reported below all come from one sample, sequenced in a study of T-cell reconstitution after alpha-beta-depleted transplantation in children. For TCRbeta, the library was prepared with unique molecular identifiers. In TCRdb, the PCR reads were re-called with MiXCR into one record per CDR3 protein. The sample has 500,000 or so distinct CDR3 sequences, roughly an eighth seen once. Sequencing used PBMCs, mostly from graft donor cells, obtained 180 days after TCRalphabeta/CD19-depleted stem cell transplant. The receptors derive from a female patient aged 2-15 years who had a stem cell transplant for aplastic anemia, so the T cells may come from the graft donor.

This clonotype was detected a few times. The rearrangement links TRBV15 to TRBJ2-1; 7 bases agree with TRBD2. The CDR3 spans 16 residues. The V segment lost 1 base and the J segment 7 bases; nucleotides outside the gene matches: 10. Germline lookup yields CDR1 LNHNV and CDR2 YYDKDF (reference sequence). This CDR3 is CATSRGAAGEGNEQFF. The CDR3 DNA reads as TGTGCCACCAGCAGAGGGGCGGCGGGAGAGGGGAATGAGCAGTTCTTC.

The J gene is TRBJ2-1, the V gene TRBV20-1; tentatively, D is TRBD2 (5 bases). Germline V CDR1 and CDR2: DFQATT, SNEGSKA (reference sequence). The CDR3 has 14 residues. V shed 6 bases and J shed 1 base, with 13 bases lying between them. This CDR3 reads CSAGGADSYNEQFF. The CDR3 bases are TGCAGTGCAGGAGGAGCGGATTCCTACAATGAGCAGTTCTTC.

This chain connects TRBV7-9 to TRBJ1-1; TRBD1 is a possible D gene (6 bases). Germline CDR1 reads SEHNR; CDR2 reads FQNEAQ (reference sequence). There are 14 residues in the CDR3. Trimming cost V 2 bases and J 5 bases, with 12 bases left between them. Here the CDR3 DNA reads TGTGCCAGCAGCTTAATGTCGGACAGTACTGAAGCTTTCTTT. This encodes CASSLMSDSTEAFF.

In its sample, this clonotype was seen a few times. This chain links TRBV6-2 or TRBV6-3 with TRBJ1-5; D is undetermined. The CDR3 runs to 15 residues. V lost 3 bases, J lost 4 bases, and 13 bases lay in between. Germline V CDR1 and CDR2: MNHEY, SVGEGT. The CDR3 region is CASSYSSGKNQPQHF. CDR3 DNA sequence: TGTGCCAGCAGTTATTCCTCCGGGAAAAATCAGCCCCAGCATTTT.

This clonotype was counted many times. The rearrangement links TRBV5-5 to TRBJ2-7, with no clear D. V was trimmed by 2 bases and J by 3 bases, leaving 9 bases between them. In germline, CDR1 is SGHKS, CDR2 YYEKEE (reference sequence). The CDR3 runs to 13 residues. Written as DNA, the CDR3 is TGTGCCAGCAGCTTATCTAGTTACTACGAGCAGTACTTC. This encodes CASSLSSYYEQYF.

The chain uses TRBV4-2 and TRBJ2-7; 8 nucleotides match TRBD1. Germline values: CDR1 LGHNA, CDR2 YNFKEQ. Trimming at V came to 4 bases and at J to 2 bases, leaving 13 bases not matched to a gene. CDR3 length: 17 residues. The CDR3 coding sequence is TGTGCCAGCAGCCCCCTCCCTCAGGGGGCAATCCCCTACGAGCAGTACTTC. Protein: CASSPLPQGAIPYEQYF.

Here the CDR3 reads CASSIAQVNTEAFF. Here the CDR3 DNA reads TGTGCCAGTAGTATAGCACAAGTGAACACTGAAGCTTTCTTT. This sequence joins TRBV19 and TRBJ1-1; D call uncertain. This CDR3 has 14 amino acids. Trimming took off 1 base at V and 0 bases at J, with 6 bases between the two ends. Germline CDR1 reads LNHDA; CDR2 reads SQIVND (reference sequence).

This chain connects TRBV5-1 to TRBJ2-1; 8 bases match TRBD2. J was trimmed by 4 bases and V by 1 base; bases with no gene match: 7. The V gene's germline CDR1 is SGHRS and CDR2 YFSETQ. The CDR3 totals 16 residues. As DNA, the CDR3 is TGCGCCAGCAGCTTGCGGGGCGGGAGGCAGTACAATGAGCAGTTCTTC. Amino acids: CASSLRGGRQYNEQFF. Full variable domain (rest looked up from reference TRBV5-1 and TRBJ2-1): KAGVTQTPRYLIKTRGQQVTLSCSPISGHRSVSWYQQTPGQGLQFLFEYFSETQRNKGNFPGRFSGRQFSNSRSEMNVSTLELGDSALYLCASSLRGGRQYNEQFFGPGTRLTVL.

The table lists this clonotype with many counts. The chain joins TRBV21-1 to TRBJ2-1; whether TRBD2, the table's D call, matches the DNA was not checked. TRBV21-1 is a pseudogene. This CDR3 has 14 amino acids. The DNA for the CDR3 is TGTGCCAGCAGCAAACCCGCTAGTAACAATGAGCAGTTCTTC. Protein product: CASSKPASNNEQFF.

This clonotype showed up many times. The genes are TRBV27 and TRBJ1-2; 9 bases match TRBD1. The CDR3 loop spans 13 amino acids. Looked up from germline, CDR1 is MNHEY and CDR2 is SMNVEV (reference sequence). Losses at the gene ends were 2 bases for V and 8 bases for J; bases not matched to a gene: 3. CDR3 region: CASSLGTGRGYTF. Here the CDR3 DNA reads TGTGCCAGCAGTTTAGGGACAGGGCGGGGCTACACCTTC.

The gene calls are TRBV20-1 and TRBJ2-3; D perhaps matches TRBD1 (6 bases). Germline loops: CDR1 DFQATT, CDR2 SNEGSKA (reference sequence). Trimming shortened V by 7 bases and J by 2 bases, and 16 bases separated the two germline ends. The CDR3 has 14 amino acids. The CDR3 loop reads CSVKDSRHTDTQYF. In nucleotides, the CDR3 is TGCAGTGTAAAGGACAGCCGGCACACAGATACGCAGTATTTT.

This clonotype was detected a few times. The CDR3 loop is CSVDRQKYQETQYF. As DNA, the CDR3 is TGCAGCGTTGATCGACAGAAATACCAAGAGACCCAGTACTTC. The genes are TRBV29-1 and TRBJ2-5; TRBD1 is a possible D gene (5 bases). This CDR3 has 14 amino acids. CDR1 and CDR2 (germline): SQVTM, ANQGSEA. Trimming took 3 bases from V and 0 from J, leaving 11 bases between them.

This clonotype was seen a handful of times. As DNA, the CDR3 is TGCAGCCGGGGACAGAACTACAATGAGCAGTTCTTC. It codes for CSRGQNYNEQFF. V gene TRBV20-1 combines with J gene TRBJ2-1; TRBD1 agrees at 7 bases. The length of the CDR3 is 12 residues. Germline V gene sequence: CDR1 DFQATT, CDR2 SNEGSKA (reference sequence).

The gene calls are TRBV7-2 and TRBJ2-5; 7 bases agree with TRBD1. The CDR3 has 14 amino acids. Germline V gene data show CDR1 as SGHTA and CDR2 as FQGNSA. Trimming at V came to 5 bases and at J to 7 bases, leaving 10 bases not matched to a gene. This CDR3 reads CASSPHPGGMTQYF. Here the CDR3 DNA reads TGTGCCAGCAGCCCCCATCCAGGGGGAATGACCCAGTACTTC.

In this sample, this clonotype turned up many times. This chain joins TRBV12-3 or TRBV12-4 and TRBJ2-5; 8 bases line up with TRBD1. The CDR3 covers 15 residues. V lost 3 bases and J lost 1; bases outside the gene matches: 4. DNA of the CDR3: TGTGCCAGCAGTTTCCGGGACAGGCGCCAAGAGACCCAGTACTTC. Its translation is CASSFRDRRQETQYF.

This chain connects TRBV18 to TRBJ1-1; D is perhaps TRBD1 (6 bases). This CDR3 is 14 amino acids long. Germline-derived CDR1 and CDR2 are KGHSH and LQKENI. V was shortened by 6 bases and J by 5 bases, with 16 bases between the two germline ends. CDR3 in DNA: TGTGCCAGCTCCTCAACAGGGAGGACAACTGAAGCTTTCTTT. It codes for CASSSTGRTTEAFF.

This clonotype was counted a few times. The chain uses TRBV29-1 and TRBJ1-5, with 10 bases aligning to TRBD1. The CDR3 totals 16 residues. Trimming removed 6 bases from V and 0 bases from J; junction bases left unmatched: 8. CDR1 and CDR2 (germline): SQVTM, ANQGSEA. The DNA of the CDR3 is TGCAGCGTGTCGACAGGGGGCTACTATAGCAATCAGCCCCAGCATTTT. It translates to CSVSTGGYYSNQPQHF. The complete variable domain, with remaining parts taken from reference TRBV29-1 and TRBJ1-5, reads SAVISQKPSRDICQRGTSLTIQCQVDSQVTMMFWYRQQPGQSLTLIATANQGSEATYESGFVIDKFPISRPNLTFSTLTVSNMSPEDSSIYLCSVSTGGYYSNQPQHFGDGTRLSIL.

The chain joins TRBV7-2 to TRBJ2-7, with TRBD2 matching 8 bases. The CDR3 is made up of 15 amino acids. Germline V gives CDR1 SGHTA, CDR2 FQGNSA. Trimming at V came to 4 bases and at J to 1 base, leaving 6 bases not matched to a gene. DNA of the CDR3: TGTGCCAGCAGCTCCCGAGCGGGAGTGTCCTACGAGCAGTACTTC. Translating gives CASSSRAGVSYEQYF.

This clonotype was found a few times. The chain uses TRBV7-6 and TRBJ2-3; the D gene could be TRBD1 or TRBD2 (5 bases each). The CDR3 has 16 amino acids. The germline V gene has CDR1 SGHVS and CDR2 FNYEAQ. V was trimmed by 5 bases and J by 3 bases, leaving 18 bases between them. CDR3 in DNA: TGTGCCAGCAGCCCAGAAGGAGGCAGGGATACAGATACGCAGTATTTT. It encodes CASSPEGGRDTDTQYF.

The chain combines TRBV20-1 with TRBJ2-7, with 13 bases fitting TRBD2. CDR3 size: 18 residues. Germline V gives CDR1 DFQATT, CDR2 SNEGSKA (reference sequence). The trim removed 0 bases at V and 3 bases at J, leaving 11 bases unmatched. CDR3 bases: TGCAGTGCTAGAGATTTCCTCCCTTGGACTAGCGGGAGCTACGAGCAGTACTTC. Translating it yields CSARDFLPWTSGSYEQYF.

This clonotype has a count of ten or more. The chain couples TRBV12-3 or TRBV12-4 to TRBJ2-3, with D perhaps matching TRBD2 (5 bases). V lost 6 bases, J lost 4 bases, and 8 bases lay in between. The CDR3 totals 12 residues. For the CDR3, the DNA is TGTGCCAGCAGCTTGCGGGCAGATACGCAGTATTTT. This codes for CASSLRADTQYF.

The chain uses TRBV20-1 and TRBJ2-2, with a possible D match to TRBD1 (6 bases). This CDR3 comprises 14 residues. Trimming took off 4 bases at V and 3 bases at J, with 12 bases between the two ends. Germline V gives CDR1 DFQATT, CDR2 SNEGSKA (reference sequence). The CDR3 DNA is TGCAGTGCTATAAGACAGGCCGACACCGGGGAGCTGTTTTTT. Protein product: CSAIRQADTGELFF.

This clonotype has only a few counts. The J gene is TRBJ1-1, the V gene TRBV7-2; unclear D gene. In germline, CDR1 is SGHTA, CDR2 FQGNSA. The V end lost 0 bases, the J end lost 0 bases, and 11 bases lay between the germline ends. The CDR3 spans 16 residues. As DNA, the CDR3 is TGTGCCAGCAGCTTAGCGTTAAGGTGTTTGAACACTGAAGCTTTCTTT. Amino acids: CASSLALRCLNTEAFF. The whole variable domain, filled in from reference TRBV7-2 and TRBJ1-1, reads GAGVSQSPSNKVTEKGKDVELRCDPISGHTALYWYRQSLGQGLEFLIYFQGNSAPDKSGLPSDRFSAERTGGSVSTLTIQRTQQEDSAVYLCASSLALRCLNTEAFFGQGTRLTVV.

The chain joins TRBV3-1 to TRBJ1-1; 11 bases fit TRBD1. Germline CDR1 LGHDT, CDR2 YNNKEL (reference sequence). CDR3 length: 15 residues. V dropped 5 bases and J dropped 8; count of bases not matched to a gene: 10. The CDR3 is CASSFAHGTGGEAFF. Here the CDR3 DNA reads TGTGCCAGCAGCTTCGCGCACGGGACAGGGGGGGAAGCTTTCTTT.

This clonotype has only a few counts. The genes are TRBV12-3 or TRBV12-4 and TRBJ2-3; TRBD2 aligns across 8 bases. The CDR3 has 15 residues. The trim removed 7 bases at V and 7 bases at J, leaving 13 bases unmatched. The CDR3 sequence: CASTLSAGAKNTQYF. The CDR3 DNA reads TGTGCCAGCACCCTTTCAGCGGGAGCTAAGAATACGCAGTATTTT.

Ten or more counts support this clonotype. This chain joins TRBV4-2 and TRBJ2-1, with D perhaps matching TRBD1 (5 bases). Trimming stripped 0 bases from V and 7 bases from J, with 10 bases between. CDR3 size: 14 residues. Germline V lookup: CDR1 LGHNA, CDR2 YNFKEQ. The CDR3 sequence: CASSQEGPRNEQFF. The CDR3 nucleotides are TGTGCCAGCAGCCAAGAGGGGCCCAGAAATGAGCAGTTCTTC.

DNA of the CDR3: TGCGCCAGCAGTGACTTCGACACTGAAGCTTTCTTT. Translating gives CASSDFDTEAFF. The V call is TRBV10-2, the J call TRBJ1-1; D gene ambiguous. This CDR3 has 12 residues. Per germline, CDR1 WSHSY and CDR2 SAAADI. Deletions cut 3 bases from V and 3 bases from J, with 5 bases between.